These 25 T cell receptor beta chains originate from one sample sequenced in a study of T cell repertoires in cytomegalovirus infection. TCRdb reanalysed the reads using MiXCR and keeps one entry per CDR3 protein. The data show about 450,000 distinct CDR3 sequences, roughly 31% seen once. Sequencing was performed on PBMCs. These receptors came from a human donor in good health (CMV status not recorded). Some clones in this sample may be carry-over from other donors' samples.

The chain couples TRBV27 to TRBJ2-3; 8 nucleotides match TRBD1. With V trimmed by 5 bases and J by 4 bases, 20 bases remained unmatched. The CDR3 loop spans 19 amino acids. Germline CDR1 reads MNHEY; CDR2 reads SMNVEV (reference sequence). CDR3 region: CASSTLTIRQGTAADTQYF. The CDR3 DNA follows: TGTGCCAGCAGTACATTGACGATCAGACAGGGGACGGCCGCAGATACGCAGTATTTT.

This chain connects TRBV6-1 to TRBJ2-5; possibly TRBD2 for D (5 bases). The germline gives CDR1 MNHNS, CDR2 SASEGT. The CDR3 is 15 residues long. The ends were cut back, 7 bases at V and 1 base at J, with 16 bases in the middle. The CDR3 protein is CASNWLGSSQETQYF. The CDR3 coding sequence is TGTGCCAGCAATTGGTTGGGGAGCAGCCAAGAGACCCAGTACTTC.

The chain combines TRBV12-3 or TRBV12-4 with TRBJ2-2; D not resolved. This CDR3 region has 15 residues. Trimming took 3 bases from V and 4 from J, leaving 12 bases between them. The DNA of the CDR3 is TGTGCCAGCAGTTTTGCCTTCTACGGCACCGGGGAGCTGTTTTTT. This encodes CASSFAFYGTGELFF.

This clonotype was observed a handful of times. The DNA for the CDR3 is TGTGCCAGCAGCCGTACAGGGGACTATGGCTACACCTTC. Protein: CASSRTGDYGYTF. The chain recombines TRBV2 with TRBJ1-2, with 7 bases lining up with TRBD1. The V segment lost 6 bases and the J segment 3 bases; nucleotides outside the gene matches: 4. Germline CDR1 SNHLY, CDR2 FYNNEI. The CDR3 loop spans 13 amino acids. The full variable domain, in which reference TRBV2 and TRBJ1-2 provide the parts outside the CDR3, is EPEVTQTPSHQVTQMGQEVILRCVPISNHLYFYWYRQILGQKVEFLVSFYNNEISEKSEIFDDQFSVERPDGSNFTLKIRSTKLEDSAMYFCASSRTGDYGYTFGSGTRLTVV.

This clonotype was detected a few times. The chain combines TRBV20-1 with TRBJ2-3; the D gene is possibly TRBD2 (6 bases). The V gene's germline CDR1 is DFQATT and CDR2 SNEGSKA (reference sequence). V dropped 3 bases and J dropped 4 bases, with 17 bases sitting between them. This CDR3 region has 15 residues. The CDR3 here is CSASRGTRRPDTQYF. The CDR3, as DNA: TGCAGTGCTAGCCGCGGGACGCGCAGGCCAGATACGCAGTATTTT.

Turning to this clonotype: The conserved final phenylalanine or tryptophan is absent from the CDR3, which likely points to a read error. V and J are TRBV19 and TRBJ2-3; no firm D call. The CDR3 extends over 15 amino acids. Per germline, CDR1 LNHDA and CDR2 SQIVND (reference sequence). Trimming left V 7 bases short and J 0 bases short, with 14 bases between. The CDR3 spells CASKSMGKSTDTQYV. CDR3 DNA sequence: TGTGCCAGTAAATCAATGGGCAAAAGCACAGATACGCAGTATGTT.

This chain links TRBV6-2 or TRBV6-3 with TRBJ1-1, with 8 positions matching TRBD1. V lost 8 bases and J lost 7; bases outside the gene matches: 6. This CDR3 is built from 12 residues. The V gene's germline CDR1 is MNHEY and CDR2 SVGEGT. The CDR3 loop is CASYGDRLEAFF. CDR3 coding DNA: TGTGCCAGCTATGGGGACAGGCTTGAAGCTTTCTTT.

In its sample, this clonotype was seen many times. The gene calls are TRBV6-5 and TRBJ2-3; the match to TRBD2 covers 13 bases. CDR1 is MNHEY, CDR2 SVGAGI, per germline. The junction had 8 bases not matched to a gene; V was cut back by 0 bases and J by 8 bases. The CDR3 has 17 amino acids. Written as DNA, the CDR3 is TGTGCCAGCAGTTACTCGGAACTAGCGGGGGGGCCAGGTACGCAGTATTTT. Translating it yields CASSYSELAGGPGTQYF.

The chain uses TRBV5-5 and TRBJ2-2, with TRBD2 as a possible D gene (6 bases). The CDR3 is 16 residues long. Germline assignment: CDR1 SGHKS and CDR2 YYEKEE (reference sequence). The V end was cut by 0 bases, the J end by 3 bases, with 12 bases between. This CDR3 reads CASSLGAGIDTGELFF. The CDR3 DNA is TGTGCCAGCAGCTTGGGGGCGGGGATCGACACCGGGGAGCTGTTTTTT.

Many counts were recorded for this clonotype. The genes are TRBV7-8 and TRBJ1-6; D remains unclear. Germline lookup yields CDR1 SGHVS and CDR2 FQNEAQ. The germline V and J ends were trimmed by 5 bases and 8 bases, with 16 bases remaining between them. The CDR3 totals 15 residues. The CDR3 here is CASSPGRGLDSPLHF. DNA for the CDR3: TGTGCCAGCAGCCCGGGCCGCGGTTTGGATTCACCCCTCCACTTT.

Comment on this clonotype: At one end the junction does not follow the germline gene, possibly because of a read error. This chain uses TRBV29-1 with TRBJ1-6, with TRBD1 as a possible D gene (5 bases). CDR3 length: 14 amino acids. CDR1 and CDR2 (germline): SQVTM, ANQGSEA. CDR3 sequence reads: CRVQDSGGASPLHF. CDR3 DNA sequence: TGCCGCGTCCAAGACAGCGGTGGTGCTTCACCCCTCCACTTT.

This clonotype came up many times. The CDR3 region has the DNA TGTGCCAGCAGCGAAGGACACCGGTTCATTTATGGCTACACCTTC. Amino acid sequence: CASSEGHRFIYGYTF. This chain links TRBV7-2 with TRBJ1-2; D possibly corresponds to TRBD1 (5 bases). The CDR3 contains 15 residues. Trimming pared 5 bases from V and 5 bases from J, leaving 18 bases between. Germline V gene lookup returns CDR1 SGHTA and CDR2 FQGNSA.

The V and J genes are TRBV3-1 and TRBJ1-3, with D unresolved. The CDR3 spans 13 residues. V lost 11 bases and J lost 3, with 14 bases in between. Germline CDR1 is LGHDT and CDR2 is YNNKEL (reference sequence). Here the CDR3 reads CAAAAVGGNTIYF. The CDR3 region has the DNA TGTGCCGCTGCAGCAGTTGGTGGAAACACCATATATTTT.

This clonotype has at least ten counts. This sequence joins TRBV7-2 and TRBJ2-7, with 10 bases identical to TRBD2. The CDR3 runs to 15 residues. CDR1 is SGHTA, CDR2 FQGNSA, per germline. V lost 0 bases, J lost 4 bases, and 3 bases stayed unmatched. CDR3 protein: CASSLAVSGGYEQYF. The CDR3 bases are TGTGCCAGCAGCTTAGCGGTTAGCGGGGGGTACGAGCAGTACTTC. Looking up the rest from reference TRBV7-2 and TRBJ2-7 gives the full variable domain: GAGVSQSPSNKVTEKGKDVELRCDPISGHTALYWYRQSLGQGLEFLIYFQGNSAPDKSGLPSDRFSAERTGGSVSTLTIQRTQQEDSAVYLCASSLAVSGGYEQYFGPGTRLTVT.

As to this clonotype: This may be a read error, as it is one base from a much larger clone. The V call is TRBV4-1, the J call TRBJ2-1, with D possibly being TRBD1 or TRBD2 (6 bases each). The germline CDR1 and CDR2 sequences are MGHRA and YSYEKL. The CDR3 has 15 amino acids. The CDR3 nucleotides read TGCGACAGCAGCCGAGTAGGAGGGGGAAACAATGAGCAGTTCTTC. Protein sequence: CDSSRVGGGNNEQFF.

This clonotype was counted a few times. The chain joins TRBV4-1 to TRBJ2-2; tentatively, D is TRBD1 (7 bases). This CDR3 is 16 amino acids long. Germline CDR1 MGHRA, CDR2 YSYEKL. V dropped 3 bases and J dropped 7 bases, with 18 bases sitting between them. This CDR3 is CASSHPVEGAVGELFF. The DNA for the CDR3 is TGCGCCAGCAGCCACCCCGTGGAGGGGGCTGTCGGGGAGCTGTTTTTT.

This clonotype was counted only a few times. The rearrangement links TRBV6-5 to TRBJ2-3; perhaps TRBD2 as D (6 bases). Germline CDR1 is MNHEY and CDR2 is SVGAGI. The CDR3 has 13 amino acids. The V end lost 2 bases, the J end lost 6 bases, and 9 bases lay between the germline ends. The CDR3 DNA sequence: TGTGCCAGCAGTTACAGGGCGGGGGATACGCAGTATTTT. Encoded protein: CASSYRAGDTQYF.

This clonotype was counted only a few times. In nucleotides, the CDR3 is TGTGCCATCAGGCCGGGACAGTCCGGGGGTGAGCAGTTCTTC. Amino acids: CAIRPGQSGGEQFF. The chain employs TRBV10-3 and TRBJ2-1, with D tentatively TRBD1 (7 bases). From germline, CDR1 is ENHRY and CDR2 SYGVKD. The V and J ends lost 6 bases and 9 bases respectively, with 18 bases between them. This CDR3 is built from 14 residues.

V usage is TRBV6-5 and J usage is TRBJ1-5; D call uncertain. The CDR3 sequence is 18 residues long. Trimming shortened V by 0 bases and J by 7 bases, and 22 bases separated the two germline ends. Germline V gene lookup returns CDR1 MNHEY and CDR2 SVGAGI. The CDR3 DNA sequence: TGTGCCAGCAGTTACTCGAATCAGCCAACAGCCCGGACGCAGCCCCAGCATTTT. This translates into CASSYSNQPTARTQPQHF.

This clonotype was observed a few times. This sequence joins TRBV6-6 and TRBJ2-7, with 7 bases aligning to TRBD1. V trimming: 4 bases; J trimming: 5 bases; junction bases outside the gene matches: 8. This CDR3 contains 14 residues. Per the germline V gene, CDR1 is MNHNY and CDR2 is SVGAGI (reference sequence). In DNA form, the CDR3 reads TGTGCCAGCAGTTTCGACAGGGAGTGGGACGAGCAGTACTTC. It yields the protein CASSFDREWDEQYF.

The CDR3 here is CASSLSGGAFGYTF. For the CDR3, the DNA is TGTGCCAGCAGCTTGTCAGGGGGCGCGTTTGGCTACACCTTC. V gene TRBV7-2 combines with J gene TRBJ1-2; 8 bases fit TRBD1. The germline CDR1 and CDR2 sequences are SGHTA and FQGNSA. This CDR3 contains 14 residues. Losses at the gene ends were 3 bases for V and 7 bases for J; bases not matched to a gene: 7.

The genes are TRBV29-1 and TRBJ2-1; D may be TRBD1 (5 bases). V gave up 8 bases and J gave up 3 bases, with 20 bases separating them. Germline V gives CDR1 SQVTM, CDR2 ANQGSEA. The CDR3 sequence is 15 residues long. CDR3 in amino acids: CSPDGSGILYNEQFF. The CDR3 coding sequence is TGCAGCCCCGACGGGTCAGGGATACTCTACAATGAGCAGTTCTTC.

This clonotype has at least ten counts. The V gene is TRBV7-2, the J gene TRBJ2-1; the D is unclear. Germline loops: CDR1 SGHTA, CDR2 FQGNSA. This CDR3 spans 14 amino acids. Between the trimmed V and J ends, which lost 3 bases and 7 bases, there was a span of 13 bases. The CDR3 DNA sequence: TGTGCCAGCAGCTTGAGTTTCTGGGTGAATGAGCAGTTCTTC. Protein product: CASSLSFWVNEQFF.

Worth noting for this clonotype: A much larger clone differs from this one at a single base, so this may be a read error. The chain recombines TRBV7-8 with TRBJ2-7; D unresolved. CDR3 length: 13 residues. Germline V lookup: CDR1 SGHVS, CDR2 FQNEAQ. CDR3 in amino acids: CASSFRENYEKYF. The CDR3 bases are TGTGCCAGCAGCTTTAGAGAGAACTACGAGAAGTACTTC.

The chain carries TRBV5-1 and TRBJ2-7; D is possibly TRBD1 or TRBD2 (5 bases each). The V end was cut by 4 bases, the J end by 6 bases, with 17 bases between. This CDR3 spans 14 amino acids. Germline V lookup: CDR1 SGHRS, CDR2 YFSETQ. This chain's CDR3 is CASSPSGTVSEQYF. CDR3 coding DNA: TGCGCCAGCAGCCCCTCGGGGACCGTCTCCGAGCAGTACTTC.